Below are 7 T cell receptor beta chains sequenced from a single sample in a study of cytomegalovirus exposure and HLA in healthy donors. The PCR was carried out with 60 Vbeta primers and 13 Jbeta primers. Here immunoSEQ multiplex PCR was the method, and the copy in TCRdb shows in-frame clones only, minus some. This table holds 150,000 to 200,000 clones. Sequencing was performed on PBMCs. All receptors come from a woman in her sixties in good health and CMV-seronegative.

The chain has TRBV19 and TRBJ2-2; 12 bases fit TRBD2. Germline CDR1 reads LNHDA; CDR2 reads SQIVND (reference sequence). With 3 bases clipped from V and 6 bases from J, the junction kept 5 bases outside the gene matches. This CDR3 is 16 amino acids long. DNA for the CDR3: TGTGCCAGTAGTATTCCGCTAGCGGGGGGGCCCGGGGAGCTGTTTTTT. It codes for CASSIPLAGGPGELFF.

The chain uses TRBV18 and TRBJ2-5, with 7 nucleotides matching TRBD2. V dropped 2 bases and J dropped 7; count of bases not matched to a gene: 1. The germline V gene encodes CDR1 KGHSH and CDR2 LQKENI. The CDR3 covers 12 residues. This CDR3 reads CASSPGEGTQYF. The CDR3 region has the DNA TGTGCCAGCTCACCAGGGGAGGGGACCCAGTACTTC. Full variable domain (missing parts from reference TRBV18 and TRBJ2-5): NAGVMQNPRHLVRRRGQEARLRCSPMKGHSHVYWYRQLPEEGLKFMVYLQKENIIDESGMPKERFSAEFPKEGPSILRIQQVVRGDSAAYFCASSPGEGTQYFGPGTRLLVL.

The chain employs TRBV6-4 and TRBJ2-5; 8 nucleotides agree with TRBD1. The CDR3 sequence is 15 residues long. The J segment lost 4 bases and the V segment lost 5 bases, leaving 9 bases of the junction unmatched. CDR1 is MRHNA and CDR2 is SNTAGT in the germline V gene. CDR3: CASSPGQGNAETQYF. The DNA of the CDR3 is TGTGCCAGCAGTCCTGGACAGGGTAACGCAGAGACCCAGTACTTC.

The chain carries TRBV7-3 and TRBJ2-3; weak D call: TRBD1 (6 bases). Between the trimmed V and J ends, which lost 2 bases and 4 bases, there was a span of 19 bases. Germline-derived CDR1 and CDR2 are SGHTA and FQGTGA. The CDR3 consists of 17 residues. CDR3 coding DNA: TGTGCCAGCAGCTTACTCCCCCCAGGGGCTTTCGCAGATACGCAGTATTTT. Residues: CASSLLPPGAFADTQYF.

The CDR3 loop is CASSLGRLVGGTDTQYF. In DNA, the CDR3 is TGCGCCAGCAGCTTGGGGCGACTAGTGGGGGGCACAGATACGCAGTATTTT. The rearrangement joins TRBV5-1 to TRBJ2-3, with a weak D call TRBD2 (6 bases). With 0 bases removed from V and 1 base from J, the gap between germline ends came to 15 bases. Per the germline V gene, CDR1 is SGHRS and CDR2 is YFSETQ. The CDR3 sequence is 17 residues long.

The J gene is TRBJ2-1, the V gene TRBV10-2, with 10 positions matching TRBD1. This CDR3 spans 15 amino acids. With V trimmed by 2 bases and J by 2 bases, 0 bases remained unmatched. Germline lookup yields CDR1 WSHSY and CDR2 SAAADI. CDR3 amino acids: CASSEDRGPYNEQFF. The CDR3, as DNA: TGCGCCAGCAGTGAGGACAGGGGGCCCTACAATGAGCAGTTCTTC.

The chain recombines TRBV28 with TRBJ1-2, with a tentative D call TRBD1 (6 bases). Trimming took 1 base from V and 4 from J, leaving 13 bases between them. This CDR3 is built from 15 residues. Germline values: CDR1 MDHEN, CDR2 SYDVKM. This chain's CDR3 is CASSLLGGRFYGYTF. As DNA, the CDR3 is TGTGCCAGCAGTTTATTGGGGGGGCGCTTCTATGGCTACACCTTC.